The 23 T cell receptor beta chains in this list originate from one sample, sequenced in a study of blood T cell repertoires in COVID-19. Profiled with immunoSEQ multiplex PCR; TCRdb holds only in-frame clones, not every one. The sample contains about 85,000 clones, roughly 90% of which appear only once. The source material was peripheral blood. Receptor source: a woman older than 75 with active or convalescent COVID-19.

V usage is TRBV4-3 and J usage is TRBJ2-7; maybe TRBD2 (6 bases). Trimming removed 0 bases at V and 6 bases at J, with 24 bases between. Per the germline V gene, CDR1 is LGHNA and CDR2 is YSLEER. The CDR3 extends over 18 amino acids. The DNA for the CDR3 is TGCGCCAGCAGCCAAGATGGCCTGTTGGGAGGAGGTCCGGGCGAGCAGTACTTC. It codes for CASSQDGLLGGGPGEQYF.

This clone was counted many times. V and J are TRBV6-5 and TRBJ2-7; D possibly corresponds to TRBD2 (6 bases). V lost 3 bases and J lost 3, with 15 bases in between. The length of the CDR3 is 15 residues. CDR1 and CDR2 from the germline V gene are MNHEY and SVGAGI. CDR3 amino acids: CASSYGLASLYEQYF. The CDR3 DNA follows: TGTGCCAGCAGTTATGGTCTAGCGAGCCTCTACGAGCAGTACTTC.

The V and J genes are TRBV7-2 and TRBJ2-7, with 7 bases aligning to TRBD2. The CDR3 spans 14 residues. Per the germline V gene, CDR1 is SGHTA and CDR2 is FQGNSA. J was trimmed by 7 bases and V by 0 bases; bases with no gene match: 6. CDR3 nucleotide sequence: TGTGCCAGCAGCTTAGCGGGAGGGCCGAGTGAGCAGTACTTC. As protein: CASSLAGGPSEQYF.

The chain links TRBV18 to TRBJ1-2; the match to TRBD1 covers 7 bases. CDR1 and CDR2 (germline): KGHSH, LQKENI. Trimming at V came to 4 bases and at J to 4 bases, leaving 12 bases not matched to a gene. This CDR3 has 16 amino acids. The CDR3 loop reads CASSLKDRPLFYGYTF. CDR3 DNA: TGTGCCAGCTCACTCAAGGACAGGCCGCTCTTCTATGGCTACACCTTC.

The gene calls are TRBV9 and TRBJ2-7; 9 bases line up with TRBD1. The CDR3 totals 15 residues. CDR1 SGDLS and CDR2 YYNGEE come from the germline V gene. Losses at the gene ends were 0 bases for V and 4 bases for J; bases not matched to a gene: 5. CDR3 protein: CASSVGGTGWYEQYF. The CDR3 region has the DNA TGTGCCAGCAGCGTAGGGGGGACAGGGTGGTACGAGCAGTACTTC.

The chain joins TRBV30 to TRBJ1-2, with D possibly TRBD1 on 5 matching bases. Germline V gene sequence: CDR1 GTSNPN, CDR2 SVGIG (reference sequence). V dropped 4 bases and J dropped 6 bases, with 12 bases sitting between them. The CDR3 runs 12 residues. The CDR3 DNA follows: TGTGCCTGGAATCGGGGGTTCCATGGCTACACCTTC. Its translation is CAWNRGFHGYTF.

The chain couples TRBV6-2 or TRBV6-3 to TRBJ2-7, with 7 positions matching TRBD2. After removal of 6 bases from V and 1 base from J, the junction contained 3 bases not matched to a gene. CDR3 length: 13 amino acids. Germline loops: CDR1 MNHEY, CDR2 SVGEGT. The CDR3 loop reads CASSMGLSYEQYF. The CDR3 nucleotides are TGTGCCAGCAGCATGGGACTATCCTACGAGCAGTACTTC.

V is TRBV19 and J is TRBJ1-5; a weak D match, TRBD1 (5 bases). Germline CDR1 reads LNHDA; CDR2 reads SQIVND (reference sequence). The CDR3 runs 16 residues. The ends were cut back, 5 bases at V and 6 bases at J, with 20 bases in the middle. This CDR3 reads CASSPVQGTLVQPQHF. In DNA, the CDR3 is TGTGCCAGTAGTCCGGTCCAGGGTACCCTTGTTCAGCCCCAGCATTTT. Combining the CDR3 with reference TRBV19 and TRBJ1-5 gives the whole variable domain DGGITQSPKYLFRKEGQNVTLSCEQNLNHDAMYWYRQDPGQGLRLIYYSQIVNDFQKGDIAEGYSVSREKKESFPLTVTSAQKNPTAFYLCASSPVQGTLVQPQHFGDGTRLSIL.

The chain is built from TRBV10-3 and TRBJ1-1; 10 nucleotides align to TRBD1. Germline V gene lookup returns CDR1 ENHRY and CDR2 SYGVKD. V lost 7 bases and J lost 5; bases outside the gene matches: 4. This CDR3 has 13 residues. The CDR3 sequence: CAIKPGQGTEAFF. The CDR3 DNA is TGTGCCATCAAGCCGGGACAGGGGACTGAAGCTTTCTTT.

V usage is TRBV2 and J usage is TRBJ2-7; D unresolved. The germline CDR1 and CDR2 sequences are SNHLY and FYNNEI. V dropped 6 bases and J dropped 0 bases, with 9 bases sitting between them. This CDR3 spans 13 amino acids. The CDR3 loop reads CASRRSLSYEQYF. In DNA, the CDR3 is TGTGCCAGCAGGAGATCCCTCTCCTACGAGCAGTACTTC.

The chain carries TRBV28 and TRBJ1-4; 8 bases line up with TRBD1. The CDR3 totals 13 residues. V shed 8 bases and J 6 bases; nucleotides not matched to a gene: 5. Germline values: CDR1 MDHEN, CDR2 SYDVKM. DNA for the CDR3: TGTGCCAGCGGAACACAGGGGGATGAAAAACTGTTTTTT. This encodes CASGTQGDEKLFF. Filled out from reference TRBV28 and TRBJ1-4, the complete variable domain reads DVKVTQSSRYLVKRTGEKVFLECVQDMDHENMFWYRQDPGLGLRLIYFSYDVKMKEKGDIPEGYSVSREKKERFSLILESASTNQTSMYLCASGTQGDEKLFFGSGTQLSVL.

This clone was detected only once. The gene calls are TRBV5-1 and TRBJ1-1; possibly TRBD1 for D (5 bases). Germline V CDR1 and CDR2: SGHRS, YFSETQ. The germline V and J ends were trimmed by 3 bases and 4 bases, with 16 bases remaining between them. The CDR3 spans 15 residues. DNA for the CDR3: TGCGCCAGCAGCTCGGACCCTGGGGGGGTCACTGAAGCTTTCTTT. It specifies CASSSDPGGVTEAFF.

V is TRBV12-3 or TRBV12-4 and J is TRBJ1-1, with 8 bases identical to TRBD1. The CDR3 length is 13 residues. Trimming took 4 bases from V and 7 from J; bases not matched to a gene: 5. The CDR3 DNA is TGTGCCAGCAGTTGGAGACAGGGGAATGAAGCTTTCTTT. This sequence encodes CASSWRQGNEAFF.

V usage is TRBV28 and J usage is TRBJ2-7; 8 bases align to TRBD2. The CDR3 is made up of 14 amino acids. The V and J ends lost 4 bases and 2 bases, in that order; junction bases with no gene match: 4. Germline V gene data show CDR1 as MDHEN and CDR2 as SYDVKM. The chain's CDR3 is CASSSAGVPYEQYF. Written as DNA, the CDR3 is TGTGCCAGCAGTTCAGCGGGAGTCCCCTACGAGCAGTACTTC.

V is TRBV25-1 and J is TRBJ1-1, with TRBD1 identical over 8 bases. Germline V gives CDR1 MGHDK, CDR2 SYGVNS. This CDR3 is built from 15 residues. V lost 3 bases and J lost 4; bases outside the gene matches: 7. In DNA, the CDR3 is TGTGCCAGCAGTGATCTGACAGGGGAAGGCACTGAAGCTTTCTTT. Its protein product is CASSDLTGEGTEAFF.

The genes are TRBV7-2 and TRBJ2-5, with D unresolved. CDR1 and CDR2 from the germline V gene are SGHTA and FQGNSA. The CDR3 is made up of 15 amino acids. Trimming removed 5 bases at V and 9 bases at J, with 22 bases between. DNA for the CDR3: TGTGCCAGCAGCGGCGCCAAAACCCCCAGGTGGGCCCAGTACTTC. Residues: CASSGAKTPRWAQYF. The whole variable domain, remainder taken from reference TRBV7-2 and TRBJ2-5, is GAGVSQSPSNKVTEKGKDVELRCDPISGHTALYWYRQSLGQGLEFLIYFQGNSAPDKSGLPSDRFSAERTGGSVSTLTIQRTQQEDSAVYLCASSGAKTPRWAQYFGPGTRLLVL.

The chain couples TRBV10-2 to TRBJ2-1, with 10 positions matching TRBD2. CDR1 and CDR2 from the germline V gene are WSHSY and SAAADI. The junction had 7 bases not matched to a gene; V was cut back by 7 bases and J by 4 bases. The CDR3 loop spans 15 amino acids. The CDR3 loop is CASTSGTSAYNEQFF. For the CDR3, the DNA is TGCGCCAGCACCTCCGGGACTAGCGCTTACAATGAGCAGTTCTTC.

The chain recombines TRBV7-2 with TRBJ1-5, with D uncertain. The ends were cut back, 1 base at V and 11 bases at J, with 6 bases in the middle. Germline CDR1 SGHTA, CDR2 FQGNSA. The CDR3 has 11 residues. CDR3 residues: CASSLGRSQHF. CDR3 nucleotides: TGTGCCAGCAGCTTAGGGAGGTCCCAGCATTTT.

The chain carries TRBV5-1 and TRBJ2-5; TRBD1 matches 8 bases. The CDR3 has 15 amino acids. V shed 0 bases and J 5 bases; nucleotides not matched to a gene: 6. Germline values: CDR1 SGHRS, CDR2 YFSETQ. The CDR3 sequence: CASSLGQGAWETQYF. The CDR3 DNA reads TGCGCCAGCAGCTTGGGGCAGGGGGCTTGGGAGACCCAGTACTTC. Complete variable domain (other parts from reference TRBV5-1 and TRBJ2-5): KAGVTQTPRYLIKTRGQQVTLSCSPISGHRSVSWYQQTPGQGLQFLFEYFSETQRNKGNFPGRFSGRQFSNSRSEMNVSTLELGDSALYLCASSLGQGAWETQYFGPGTRLLVL.

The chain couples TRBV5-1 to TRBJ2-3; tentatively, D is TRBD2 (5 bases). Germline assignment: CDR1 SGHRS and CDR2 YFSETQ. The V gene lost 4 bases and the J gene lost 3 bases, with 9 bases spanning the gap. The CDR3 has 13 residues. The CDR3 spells CASSGLTTDTQYF. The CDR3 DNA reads TGCGCCAGCAGCGGACTCACTACAGATACGCAGTATTTT.

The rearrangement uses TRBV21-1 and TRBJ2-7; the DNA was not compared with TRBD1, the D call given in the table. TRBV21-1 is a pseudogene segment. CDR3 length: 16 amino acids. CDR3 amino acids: CASRGRQGAYFNEQYF. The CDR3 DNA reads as TGTGCCAGCAGAGGTCGACAGGGGGCTTATTTCAACGAGCAGTACTTC.

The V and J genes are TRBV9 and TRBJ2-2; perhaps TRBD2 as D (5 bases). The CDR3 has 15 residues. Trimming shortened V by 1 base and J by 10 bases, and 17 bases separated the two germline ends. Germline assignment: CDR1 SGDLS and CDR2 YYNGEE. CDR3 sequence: CASSVSGISGEELFF. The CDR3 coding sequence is TGTGCCAGCAGCGTATCGGGGATAAGCGGTGAGGAGCTGTTTTTT.

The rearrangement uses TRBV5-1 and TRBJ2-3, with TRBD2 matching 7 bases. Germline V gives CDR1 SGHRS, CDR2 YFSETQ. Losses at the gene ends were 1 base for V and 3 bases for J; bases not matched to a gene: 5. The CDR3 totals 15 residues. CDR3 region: CASSLTSAGTDTQYF. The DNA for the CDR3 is TGCGCCAGCAGCTTGACTAGCGCCGGGACAGATACGCAGTATTTT. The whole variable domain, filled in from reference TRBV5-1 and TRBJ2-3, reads KAGVTQTPRYLIKTRGQQVTLSCSPISGHRSVSWYQQTPGQGLQFLFEYFSETQRNKGNFPGRFSGRQFSNSRSEMNVSTLELGDSALYLCASSLTSAGTDTQYFGPGTRLTVL.